The 22 T cell receptor beta chains listed next were all sequenced from one sample in a study of blood T cell repertoires in COVID-19. The protocol was immunoSEQ multiplex PCR, while the TCRdb copy is restricted to in-frame clones and leaves out a portion. The sample has about 78,000 clones, approximately 86% seen once. Sequencing used peripheral blood. The receptors here all came from a man aged 45 to 65 with active or convalescent COVID-19.

This rearrangement joins TRBV4-3 to TRBJ2-7; no definite D call. The CDR3 is 15 residues long. The germline V gene has CDR1 LGHNA and CDR2 YSLEER. The V gene lost 0 bases and the J gene lost 3 bases, with 12 bases spanning the gap. The CDR3 region is CASSQEGTPDYEQYF. For the CDR3, the DNA is TGCGCCAGCAGCCAAGAGGGCACCCCAGACTACGAGCAGTACTTC.

A single count supports this clone. J is TRBJ2-3 and V is TRBV5-4; 8 bases agree with TRBD2. This CDR3 region has 16 residues. Germline V lookup: CDR1 SGHNT, CDR2 YYREEE (reference sequence). J lost 3 bases, V lost 4 bases, and 10 bases had no gene match. As DNA, the CDR3 is TGTGCCAGCAGCAACCCAGGCGGGGGGCGAACAGATACGCAGTATTTT. Amino acid sequence: CASSNPGGGRTDTQYF.

The genes are TRBV20-1 and TRBJ1-1; D is unclear. Trimming removed 4 bases at V and 3 bases at J, with 6 bases between. The CDR3 is 11 amino acids. Germline-derived CDR1 and CDR2 are DFQATT and SNEGSKA (reference sequence). The CDR3 spells CSAIQDTEAFF. Written as DNA, the CDR3 is TGCAGTGCTATCCAGGACACTGAAGCTTTCTTT.

J is TRBJ1-5 and V is TRBV29-1, with D possibly matching TRBD1 (5 bases). In germline, CDR1 is SQVTM, CDR2 ANQGSEA. Between the trimmed V and J ends, which lost 6 bases and 5 bases, there was a span of 14 bases. The CDR3 runs to 13 residues. Here the CDR3 reads CSVATGSDQPQHF. The CDR3 coding sequence is TGCAGCGTCGCTACAGGATCCGATCAGCCCCAGCATTTT.

The chain is built from TRBV28 and TRBJ2-7, with a tentative D call TRBD1 (5 bases). This CDR3 is built from 11 residues. Trimming pared 7 bases from V and 7 bases from J, leaving 11 bases between. Per germline, CDR1 MDHEN and CDR2 SYDVKM. The CDR3 coding sequence is TGTGCCAGCACTAAGGGGCGGGAGCAGTACGTC. It codes for CASTKGREQYV.

The J gene is TRBJ1-1, the V gene TRBV10-1, with 9 bases matching TRBD1. With 2 bases clipped from V and 6 bases from J, the junction kept 13 bases outside the gene matches. The CDR3 contains 17 residues. Looked up from germline, CDR1 is WNHNN and CDR2 is SYGVQD (reference sequence). The CDR3 DNA follows: TGCGCCAGCAGTGAGAGCTTGGGGACAGGGTCGCTCGCTGAAGCTTTCTTT. This gives the protein CASSESLGTGSLAEAFF.

This chain uses TRBV9 with TRBJ2-3, with 7 bases aligning to TRBD2. The germline V gene has CDR1 SGDLS and CDR2 YYNGEE. V lost 5 bases, J lost 3 bases, and 15 bases stayed unmatched. The CDR3 length is 17 residues. The CDR3 region has the DNA TGTGCCAGCAGTTCCCAAGGGAGGGGCGAGGGGACAGATACGCAGTATTTT. The encoded protein is CASSSQGRGEGTDTQYF.

The chain recombines TRBV10-1 with TRBJ2-1; 9 bases are a match to TRBD2. CDR3 size: 16 residues. In germline, CDR1 is WNHNN, CDR2 SYGVQD (reference sequence). V dropped 3 bases and J dropped 9; count of bases not matched to a gene: 12. Here the CDR3 DNA reads TGCGCCAGCAGTGACCCCCCTAGCGGGGCCGAAGGTGAGCAGTTCTTC. It codes for CASSDPPSGAEGEQFF.

The rearrangement links TRBV9 to TRBJ2-2; D is ambiguous. The length of the CDR3 is 14 residues. V gave up 0 bases and J gave up 1 base, with 4 bases separating them. Germline assignment: CDR1 SGDLS and CDR2 YYNGEE. The CDR3 reads CASSVGQNTGELFF. CDR3 DNA sequence: TGTGCCAGCAGCGTAGGACAGAACACCGGGGAGCTGTTTTTT. The complete variable domain, with remaining parts taken from reference TRBV9 and TRBJ2-2, reads DSGVTQTPKHLITATGQRVTLRCSPRSGDLSVYWYQQSLDQGLQFLIQYYNGEERAKGNILERFSAQQFPDLHSELNLSSLELGDSALYFCASSVGQNTGELFFGEGSRLTVL.

The V and J genes are TRBV4-1 and TRBJ1-5; TRBD1 matches at 7 bases. With 0 bases clipped from V and 3 bases from J, the junction kept 5 bases outside the gene matches. Germline CDR1 is MGHRA and CDR2 is YSYEKL. This CDR3 comprises 16 residues. In DNA, the CDR3 is TGCGCCAGCAGCCAAGAAAGGGGACAGCTCAATCAGCCCCAGCATTTT. It is translated as CASSQERGQLNQPQHF.

This chain connects TRBV7-9 to TRBJ1-5; 7 bases agree with TRBD1. CDR3 length: 15 amino acids. V shed 5 bases and J 3 bases; nucleotides not matched to a gene: 7. Germline V gene lookup returns CDR1 SEHNR and CDR2 FQNEAQ (reference sequence). CDR3 protein: CASSGGQSFNQPQHF. CDR3 bases: TGTGCCAGCAGCGGGGGACAGTCGTTCAATCAGCCCCAGCATTTT.

The J gene is TRBJ2-7, the V gene TRBV7-2; 8 nucleotides match TRBD1. This CDR3 comprises 14 residues. With V trimmed by 6 bases and J by 2 bases, 6 bases remained unmatched. Germline loops: CDR1 SGHTA, CDR2 FQGNSA. In DNA, the CDR3 is TGTGCCAGCAGGACGGGACAGGCGGCCTACGAGCAGTACTTC. Amino acid sequence: CASRTGQAAYEQYF.

CDR3 DNA: TGTGCCAGCAGTCCTAACCGGGGCGGGGGTCGCACAGATACGCAGTATTTT. It translates to CASSPNRGGGRTDTQYF. The V call is TRBV28, the J call TRBJ2-3; 7 bases agree with TRBD2. This CDR3 comprises 17 residues. The germline V gene encodes CDR1 MDHEN and CDR2 SYDVKM. V trimming: 5 bases; J trimming: 1 base; junction bases outside the gene matches: 12.

This sequence joins TRBV12-3 or TRBV12-4 and TRBJ1-5; D might be TRBD1 (6 bases). Trimming removed 5 bases at V and 8 bases at J, with 13 bases between. The CDR3 sequence is 13 residues long. The CDR3: CASSLRQDEPQHF. For the CDR3, the DNA is TGTGCCAGCAGTCTTAGACAGGACGAGCCCCAGCATTTT.

The chain joins TRBV6-5 to TRBJ2-2; TRBD1 matches at 7 bases. This CDR3 has 15 amino acids. With V trimmed by 6 bases and J by 0 bases, 4 bases remained unmatched. In germline, CDR1 is MNHEY, CDR2 SVGAGI. The CDR3 region is CASSPGTANTGELFF. The CDR3, as DNA: TGTGCCAGCAGCCCCGGGACAGCGAACACCGGGGAGCTGTTTTTT.

V is TRBV4-3 and J is TRBJ2-6, with a weak D call TRBD2 (5 bases). CDR3 length: 15 residues. From germline, CDR1 is LGHNA and CDR2 YSLEER. Trimming took 4 bases from V and 0 from J, leaving 7 bases between them. CDR3 protein: CASSLGLSGANVLTF. In DNA form, the CDR3 reads TGCGCCAGCAGCCTCGGACTCTCTGGGGCCAACGTCCTGACTTTC.

V and J are TRBV28 and TRBJ2-7; 7 bases are a match to TRBD1. Germline loops: CDR1 MDHEN, CDR2 SYDVKM. The V segment lost 4 bases and the J segment 1 base; nucleotides outside the gene matches: 13. This CDR3 contains 17 residues. In DNA, the CDR3 is TGTGCCAGCAGTTCAGTCCTATTCCGGGACAGATCCTACGAGCAGTACTTC. Translation gives CASSSVLFRDRSYEQYF.

The V call is TRBV19, the J call TRBJ2-7; 7 bases are a match to TRBD2. This CDR3 comprises 14 residues. V dropped 7 bases and J dropped 2; count of bases not matched to a gene: 8. CDR1 is LNHDA and CDR2 is SQIVND in the germline V gene (reference sequence). The CDR3 loop is CASTWTSGTYEQYF. CDR3 bases: TGTGCCAGTACTTGGACAAGCGGGACCTACGAGCAGTACTTC.

The chain has TRBV25-1 and TRBJ2-5, with 9 bases matching TRBD1. This CDR3 spans 16 amino acids. The germline CDR1 and CDR2 sequences are MGHDK and SYGVNS. J lost 2 bases, V lost 5 bases, and 9 bases had no gene match. DNA of the CDR3: TGTGCCAGCAGTACATGGAGACAGGGGGGGCAAGAGACCCAGTACTTC. Amino acids: CASSTWRQGGQETQYF.

The V and J genes are TRBV14 and TRBJ2-3; D not certain. The CDR3 has 13 residues. V was clipped by 5 bases and J by 3 bases, with 9 bases between them. CDR1 and CDR2 (germline): SGHDN, FVKESK. The CDR3 sequence is CASSTQATDTQYF. The DNA for the CDR3 is TGTGCCAGCAGCACCCAGGCAACAGATACGCAGTATTTT. Based on the CDR3 plus reference TRBV14 and TRBJ2-3, the full variable domain is EAGVTQFPSHSVIEKGQTVTLRCDPISGHDNLYWYRRVMGKEIKFLLHFVKESKQDESGMPNNRFLAERTGGTYSTLKVQPAELEDSGVYFCASSTQATDTQYFGPGTRLTVL.

The chain is built from TRBV29-1 and TRBJ2-1; 8 bases agree with TRBD1. This CDR3 spans 14 amino acids. Per germline, CDR1 SQVTM and CDR2 ANQGSEA. Trimming took 8 bases from V and 1 from J; bases not matched to a gene: 7. This CDR3 reads CSFRGQGSYNEQFF. Here the CDR3 DNA reads TGCAGCTTCCGTGGACAGGGTTCCTACAATGAGCAGTTCTTC.

The chain employs TRBV5-5 and TRBJ1-2; 8 bases fit TRBD1. Germline V CDR1 and CDR2: SGHKS, YYEKEE (reference sequence). V gave up 0 bases and J gave up 8 bases; unmatched junction bases: 3. This CDR3 comprises 13 residues. For the CDR3, the DNA is TGTGCCAGCAGCTTGGGTGGGACAGGCGGCTACACCTTC. Protein: CASSLGGTGGYTF.